This T cell receptor beta chain was found in a study of control samples from healthy donors and cancer patients. Trimming took 7 bases from V and 2 from J, leaving 12 bases between them. This CDR3 region has 13 residues. Assay: immunoSEQ multiplex PCR; the TCRdb copy retains only in-frame clones and omits some. The sample contains tens of thousands of clones, 90% of which appear only once. The material sequenced was PBMCs. The chain employs TRBV23-1 and TRBJ2-7; no clear D gene. TRBV23-1 is given ORF status, its function remaining uncertain. The sequence was obtained from a man between 60 and 70 years old with colorectal cancer. The CDR3 DNA reads as TGCGCCAGCATCTGCGGACCTCCCTACGAGCAGTACTTC. Protein product: CASICGPPYEQYF.